The entry below describes one TCR beta chain. Study processing details: Counts of nucleated cells, estimated from reference gene primer amplification, were obtained. Sequenced by immunoSEQ multiplex PCR; TCRdb stores in-frame clones only, minus some. That table furnishes V, J and clone size, whereas the DNA furnished D and trimming. This sample yields 120,000 to 150,000 clones, of which 90% are seen a single time; 11% belongs to the top ten. The data were taken from a study of blood T cell repertoires in COVID-19. Background on the study: Acute-phase and convalescent COVID-19 samples originated in the United States, Italy and Spain. From T cells, B-cell-depleted T cells, or PBMCs came the material, which was cDNA or gDNA.

J gave up 4 bases and V 6 bases, and 3 bases lay outside the gene matches. The CDR3 is 13 amino acids. Germline CDR1 is LGHDT and CDR2 is YNNKEL (reference sequence). Sequenced sample: peripheral blood. The chain carries TRBV3-1 (or the pseudogene TRBV3-2) and TRBJ1-2; TRBD1 aligns across 9 bases. This sequence originates from a woman over 75 with acute or convalescent COVID-19. The DNA for the CDR3 is TGTGCCAGCAGACAGGGGGCTAGCTATGGCTACACCTTC. Protein product: CASRQGASYGYTF.